This TCR beta chain was sequenced in a study of T cells after yellow fever vaccination (dated by TCRdb to about 2019). With respect to the entire study: The SMART-Seq v4 Ultra Low Input RNA kit was used to prepare libraries from fractions with low cell numbers. Two healthy male donors made up the cohort, one aged 18 to 30 years and the other aged 30 to 40 years. Blood was collected at multiple timepoints before and after primary and secondary immunization, and bulk PBMC replicates and cell subsets were isolated. To follow T-cell clones before and after both primary and booster YFV17D yellow fever vaccination, bulk TCR alpha and beta repertoires underwent longitudinal sequencing. Findings and caveats that apply to the study as a whole: Computational filtering was needed because FACS-sorted repertoires could contain abundant contaminating clonotypes from the bulk population. Compared with the primary T-cell response, the secondary T-cell response was faster but weaker, reaching its peak on day 5 rather than on day 15. After the booster, most clones that had expanded after primary vaccination were detected again (around 97% of CD4 and around nine tenths of CD8), suggesting broad maintenance of memory. A small share of clonotypes occurred in both CD4 and CD8 compartments, likely arising from convergent recombination. Because the study included only two donors, the extent to which the findings can be generalized is limited.

V is pared back by 1 base and J by 1 base, with 10 bases lying between the germline termini. Including cysteine and phenylalanine, the CDR3 has 14 amino acids. This entry keeps only the CDR3 DNA: 42 bases, framed from base 1. The germline V gene (reference sequence) gives CDR1 as DFQATT and CDR2 as SNEGSKA. This clonotype was detected only a few times. This clone's antigen is unknown. No per-base quality is available; no much larger clone lies one base away. In light of the paper, this sample's treatment or condition label describes: live attenuated yellow fever vaccine strain. At each blood-draw timepoint, two biological replicates of bulk PBMCs were collected. PBMCs were isolated from peripheral blood using a standard Ficoll-Paque protocol. RNA was extracted with TriZol from bulk PBMCs, CD4 and CD8 fractions, and dextramer-positive and dextramer-negative fractions. Synthesis of TCR cDNA relied on 5'RACE template switching, a step that introduced a universal primer site along with unique molecular identifiers. Priming of cDNA synthesis was performed from both the TCR alpha and TCR beta constant segments. Library amplification used two PCR steps, and the second PCR step added sample barcodes and sequencing adapters. Libraries were sequenced on Illumina HiSeq 2500 (2x100 bp) or NovaSeq (2x150 bp). The original pipeline was this. Reads were demultiplexed and collapsed into UMI consensus sequences with MIGEC, and V(D)J alignment was performed with MiXCR. Vaccine-responding clonotypes were identified with edgeR using replicate PBMC samples, with FDR below 0.01 and a log2 fold change above 5 up to day 15 being required. Each bulk clonotype was labeled CD4 or CD8 based on which sequenced repertoire, CD4 or CD8, contained the clonotype at higher abundance. The raw public reads went through TCRdb reprocessing: fastp at Q25, MiXCR clone calling, in-frame beta chains kept. All rows with the same CDR3 protein become a single entry with the most common DNA and genes. The V and J calls, along with clone size, are taken from TCRdb and not from the paper's own processing. For this sample there are fewer than 650,000 distinct CDR3 sequences; just over 20% appear just once. The ten largest make up about a sixth of the sample.

The clonotype originates from a man aged 18 to 29 who received the YFV17D yellow fever vaccine. The sample consisted of PBMCs, taken about 20 days after the first yellow fever vaccination. The chain was built from TRBV20-1 and TRBJ2-5; perhaps TRBD1 is the D gene, with 7 bases matching. The nucleotide sequence is TGCAGTGCTAGAGGCGGGACAGTCCAAGAGACCCAGTACTTC. Its protein reads: CSARGGTVQETQYF.